Listed below are T cell receptor beta chains from one sample, sequenced in a study of blood T cell repertoires in COVID-19. Data came from immunoSEQ multiplex PCR; TCRdb stores just in-frame clones and leaves some out. The profile shows tens of thousands of clones, 75% to 90% of them singletons. Material: peripheral blood. Source of these receptors: a man aged 50 to 59 with active or convalescent COVID-19. Both conserved end residues are part of each CDR3. Each record gives: clone size, J gene, V gene, D gene, CDR3 DNA, CDR3 protein. A D gene is named only where the DNA matches it firmly. For some rows the clone size is stated as once, few or many, or as a class when expanded; others skip it.

size: NA; J: TRBJ2-1; V: TRBV9; D: TRBD1; DNA: TGTGCCAGCAGCGTAGTGGGACAGGGGATTAACGAGCAGTTCTTC; CDR3: CASSVVGQGINEQFF
size: NA; J: TRBJ1-3; V: TRBV30; D: TRBD1; DNA: TGTGCCTGGAGTGTACAGGGGGCGAGCTCTGGAAACACCATATATTTT; CDR3: CAWSVQGASSGNTIYF
size: NA; J: TRBJ1-2; V: TRBV29-1; D: NA; DNA: TGCAGCGTGCCCCCGGGTGTCTTTGGCTACACCTTC; CDR3: CSVPPGVFGYTF
size: NA; J: TRBJ1-1; V: TRBV7-2; D: TRBD1; DNA: TGTGCCAGCAGTCCATGGGGACAGCAAAACACTGAAGCTTTCTTT; CDR3: CASSPWGQQNTEAFF
size: NA; J: TRBJ1-2; V: TRBV7-8; D: TRBD1; DNA: TGTGCCAGCAGCTTATTGCCGGGACAGGGATCAGTTGGCTACACCTTC; CDR3: CASSLLPGQGSVGYTF
size: few; J: TRBJ2-3; V: TRBV9; D: TRBD2; DNA: TGTGCCAGCAGCGTTAATAGCGGGGGGGCCGATACGCAGTATTTT; CDR3: CASSVNSGGADTQYF
size: NA; J: TRBJ1-1; V: TRBV29-1; D: NA; DNA: TGCAGCGTTTGGGCAGGGATGAACACTGAAGCTTTCTTT; CDR3: CSVWAGMNTEAFF
size: NA; J: TRBJ2-7; V: TRBV7-3; D: TRBD1; DNA: TGTGCCAGCAGCCTGCGGACAGGGACCCCCTACGAGCAGTACTTC; CDR3: CASSLRTGTPYEQYF
size: NA; J: TRBJ2-3; V: TRBV19; D: NA; DNA: TGTGCCAGTAGTGCGGGACTCTCCACAGATACGCAGTATTTT; CDR3: CASSAGLSTDTQYF
size: few; J: TRBJ1-1; V: TRBV5-1; D: TRBD1; DNA: TGCGCCAGCAGCTTGGGGTTGACAGGGCAGAACACTGAAGCTTTCTTT; CDR3: CASSLGLTGQNTEAFF
size: NA; J: TRBJ1-1; V: TRBV6-6; D: TRBD1; DNA: TGTGCCAGCACCGAACGGGGGGGACAGCGTCTACCGAAAGCTTTCTTT; CDR3: CASTERGGQRLPKAFF
size: NA; J: TRBJ1-2; V: TRBV4-2; D: NA; DNA: TGTGCCAGCAGCCAAGATGAGCCCTATGGCTACACCTTC; CDR3: CASSQDEPYGYTF
size: once; J: TRBJ2-3; V: TRBV11-1; D: NA; DNA: TGTGCCAGCAGCTTTCGAGCCGCTGAGACAGATACGCAGTATTTT; CDR3: CASSFRAAETDTQYF
size: NA; J: TRBJ1-1; V: TRBV14; D: NA; DNA: TGTGCCAGCAGCCTAAACGCGGGGGGAGCTTTCTTT; CDR3: CASSLNAGGAFF
size: NA; J: TRBJ2-7; V: TRBV27; D: TRBD1; DNA: TGTGCCAGCAGTAAAGGGGGCGATACCTACGAGCAGTACTTC; CDR3: CASSKGGDTYEQYF
size: once; J: TRBJ2-5; V: TRBV4-1; D: TRBD2; DNA: TGCGCCAGCAGCCTGGGACTAGACGAGACCCAGTACTTC; CDR3: CASSLGLDETQYF
size: NA; J: TRBJ1-4; V: TRBV19; D: TRBD1; DNA: TGTGCCAGTAGAAGAGACAGGGTAGGTAATGAAAAACTGTTTTTT; CDR3: CASRRDRVGNEKLFF
size: NA; J: TRBJ2-5; V: TRBV18; D: TRBD2; DNA: TGTGCCAGCTCACCAGGGCGGGGGGGTCAAGAGACCCAGTACTTC; CDR3: CASSPGRGGQETQYF
size: NA; J: TRBJ2-2; V: TRBV14; D: NA; DNA: TGTGCCAGCAGCCAGGGGGCCCTGGGGTACACCGGGGAGCTGTTTTTT; CDR3: CASSQGALGYTGELFF
size: few; J: TRBJ1-1; V: TRBV19; D: NA; DNA: TGTGCCAGTAGTAAACCGGGTTCTAGTCGCAACACTGAAGCTTTCTTT; CDR3: CASSKPGSSRNTEAFF
size: NA; J: TRBJ2-5; V: TRBV12-3/TRBV12-4; D: NA; DNA: TGTGCCAGCAGTTTTGGGGGGCAAGAGACCCAGTACTTC; CDR3: CASSFGGQETQYF
size: NA; J: TRBJ2-3; V: TRBV5-1; D: NA; DNA: TGCGCCAGCAGACCCGGGGGTGTAACAGATACGCAGTATTTT; CDR3: CASRPGGVTDTQYF
size: few; J: TRBJ2-3; V: TRBV19; D: TRBD2; DNA: TGTGCCAGTAGCCCCCTAGCGGGGGGGGATGATACGCAGTATTTT; CDR3: CASSPLAGGDDTQYF
size: NA; J: TRBJ2-5; V: TRBV5-4; D: NA; DNA: TGTGCCAGCAGGGAAAGCCGGGATGGGGGCGAAGAGACCCAGTACTTC; CDR3: CASRESRDGGEETQYF
size: few; J: TRBJ1-2; V: TRBV11-2; D: NA; DNA: TGTGCCAGCAGCTTAGCTTTCGCGGCAGGGGATGGCTACACCTTC; CDR3: CASSLAFAAGDGYTF
size: NA; J: TRBJ1-2; V: TRBV11-2; D: NA; DNA: TGTGCGACCGGGGGATTTGACTATGGCTACACCTTC; CDR3: CATGGFDYGYTF
size: few; J: TRBJ1-1; V: TRBV29-1; D: NA; DNA: TGCAGCGTTGTCTGGAACACTGAAGCTTTCTTT; CDR3: CSVVWNTEAFF
size: NA; J: TRBJ1-1; V: TRBV27; D: NA; DNA: TGTGCCAGCAGTTGGGGGGACGAGAACACTGAAGCTTTCTTT; CDR3: CASSWGDENTEAFF
size: NA; J: TRBJ2-7; V: TRBV7-6; D: TRBD2; DNA: TGTGCCAGCAGCGCCAACCTAGCGGGGGTTCACGAGCAGTACTTC; CDR3: CASSANLAGVHEQYF
size: NA; J: TRBJ1-2; V: TRBV3-1/TRBV3-2; D: TRBD1; DNA: TGTGCCAGCAGCCAAGTGACAGGGGGCAACTATGGCTACACCTTC; CDR3: CASSQVTGGNYGYTF
size: NA; J: TRBJ2-7; V: TRBV19; D: TRBD1; DNA: TGTGCCAGTAGTATAGTACAGGGGAGCCACGAGCAGTACTTC; CDR3: CASSIVQGSHEQYF
size: NA; J: TRBJ2-5; V: TRBV4-1; D: NA; DNA: TGCGCCAGCAGCCATCCCGCAGGGGCGGAAGAGACCCAGTACTTC; CDR3: CASSHPAGAEETQYF
size: NA; J: TRBJ2-3; V: TRBV6-4; D: NA; DNA: TGTGCCAGCAGCGCGGGTAGCACAGATACGCAGTATTTT; CDR3: CASSAGSTDTQYF
size: NA; J: TRBJ1-5; V: TRBV27; D: NA; DNA: TGTGCCAGCAGTTTAGCAGGGAATCAGCCCCAGCATTTT; CDR3: CASSLAGNQPQHF
size: NA; J: TRBJ1-4; V: TRBV15; D: TRBD1; DNA: TGTGCCACCAGCAGAGTCCCGGGACAGGGCATTAATGAAAAACTGTTTTTT; CDR3: CATSRVPGQGINEKLFF
size: NA; J: TRBJ1-1; V: TRBV7-9; D: NA; DNA: TGTGCCAGCAGACCGGACTTAATGAACACTGAAGCTTTCTTT; CDR3: CASRPDLMNTEAFF
size: NA; J: TRBJ1-6; V: TRBV18; D: NA; DNA: TGTGCCAGTAACAGGTCTTGGAATTCACCCCTCCACTTT; CDR3: CASNRSWNSPLHF
size: NA; J: TRBJ1-2; V: TRBV6-5; D: NA; DNA: TGTGCCAGCAGAAAAATACAGGGAGCGAATGGCTACACCTTC; CDR3: CASRKIQGANGYTF
size: NA; J: TRBJ1-6; V: TRBV21-1; D: NA; DNA: TGTGCCAGCAGACACTCGGGACAGGGGAAACGTAATTCACCCCTCCACTTT; CDR3: CASRHSGQGKRNSPLHF
size: NA; J: TRBJ2-7; V: TRBV15; D: TRBD2; DNA: TGTGCCACCAGCAGAGATGGTCCAGCGGGGTTCTCCTACGAGCAGTACTTC; CDR3: CATSRDGPAGFSYEQYF
size: NA; J: TRBJ1-2; V: TRBV3-1/TRBV3-2; D: NA; DNA: TGTGCCAGCAGCCAAGCAGGAATGGCCTATGGCTACACCTTC; CDR3: CASSQAGMAYGYTF
size: few; J: TRBJ1-2; V: TRBV6-5; D: NA; DNA: TGTGCCAGCAGCTACTCCCGGGGGAGCGGCTACACCTTC; CDR3: CASSYSRGSGYTF
size: NA; J: TRBJ2-5; V: TRBV7-2; D: NA; DNA: TGTGCCAGCAGCTTAATGCGAGAGGAGACCCAGTACTTC; CDR3: CASSLMREETQYF
size: NA; J: TRBJ2-5; V: TRBV5-1; D: NA; DNA: TGCGCCAGCAGCTGGGGAACCCCGGTTCGGGACATGAAACAAGAGACCCAGTACTTC; CDR3: CASSWGTPVRDMKQETQYF
size: once; J: TRBJ2-1; V: TRBV20-1; D: NA; DNA: TGCAGTGCCGGACTAAGGGAGCAGTTCTTC; CDR3: CSAGLREQFF
size: NA; J: TRBJ1-1; V: TRBV12-5; D: NA; DNA: TGTGCTAGTGGTTTGGTATTAGGGGAGGCCGTAAAGGACTCTGAAGCTTTCTTT; CDR3: CASGLVLGEAVKDSEAFF
size: NA; J: TRBJ1-2; V: TRBV12-3/TRBV12-4; D: NA; DNA: TGTGCCAGCAGCTCAGGGGTAGCTGGCTACACCTTC; CDR3: CASSSGVAGYTF
size: NA; J: TRBJ2-2; V: TRBV5-4; D: TRBD1; DNA: TGTGCCAGCAGCTTATCCTGGACAGGCGGCGGGGAGCTGTTTTTT; CDR3: CASSLSWTGGGELFF
size: NA; J: TRBJ2-6; V: TRBV4-1; D: NA; DNA: TGCGCCAGCAGCCAAGGAGTCTCTGGGGCCAACGTCCTGACTTTC; CDR3: CASSQGVSGANVLTF
size: NA; J: TRBJ2-4; V: TRBV15; D: NA; DNA: TGTGCCACCAGCAGAGGGGAAACAGGGAAAGGAAACATTCAGTACTTC; CDR3: CATSRGETGKGNIQYF
size: NA; J: TRBJ2-7; V: TRBV11-2; D: NA; DNA: TGTGCCAGCAGCTCCTCCGGACAAGGTCCTAGATACGAGCAGTACTTC; CDR3: CASSSSGQGPRYEQYF
size: NA; J: TRBJ2-7; V: TRBV5-5; D: TRBD1; DNA: TGTGCCAGCAGCTTGGCCACCGGGACAGGTCGCTACGAGCAGTACTTC; CDR3: CASSLATGTGRYEQYF
size: medium-sized; J: TRBJ2-5; V: TRBV9; D: TRBD2; DNA: TGTGCCAGCAGCGTAGAAGTAGCGGGGGGGCGGGAGACCCAGTACTTC; CDR3: CASSVEVAGGRETQYF
size: NA; J: TRBJ2-1; V: TRBV9; D: TRBD1; DNA: TGTGCCAGCAGCTTACCCCGGGACAGGGGCCGAGGGGATGAGCAGTTCTTC; CDR3: CASSLPRDRGRGDEQFF
size: NA; J: TRBJ2-3; V: TRBV6-4; D: TRBD1; DNA: TGTGCCAGCAGTGAACAGGGGGCAGATACGCAGTATTTT; CDR3: CASSEQGADTQYF
size: NA; J: TRBJ1-2; V: TRBV28; D: TRBD1; DNA: TGTGCCAGCAGTTCTGGGACAGGGGTCTATGGCTACACCTTC; CDR3: CASSSGTGVYGYTF
size: once; J: TRBJ2-7; V: TRBV2; D: NA; DNA: TGTGCCAGAGGGGGACAAGGAGGCAACGAGCAGTACTTC; CDR3: CARGGQGGNEQYF
size: NA; J: TRBJ1-6; V: TRBV6-6; D: TRBD1; DNA: TGTGCCAGTCTACAGGGGGCCAGGGATTCACCCCTCCACTTT; CDR3: CASLQGARDSPLHF
size: NA; J: TRBJ2-4; V: TRBV25-1; D: TRBD1; DNA: TGTGCCAGCAGCGTACCGGGACAGGGGTCTGCCAAAAACATTCAGTACTTC; CDR3: CASSVPGQGSAKNIQYF
size: NA; J: TRBJ2-5; V: TRBV5-4; D: NA; DNA: TGTGCCAGCAGCTTGCGGGGGAAAGAGACCCAGTACTTC; CDR3: CASSLRGKETQYF